Given below is one T cell receptor (beta chain) in context. What it recognizes is unknown. This specimen comes from a study of OX40 agonist ivuxolimab in advanced cancers. Regarding the study as a whole: Expanded clones were, on average, more numerous among CD8+ T cells than CD4+.

The method was immunoSEQ multiplex PCR; TCRdb's version includes in-frame clones alone and lacks a portion of them. Of 70,000 or so clones listed, around nine tenths are singletons. The germline gives CDR1 LNHDA, CDR2 SQIVND (reference sequence). This CDR3 region has 16 residues. Unmatched junction bases numbered 11, after V lost 5 bases and J lost 7 bases. This chain links TRBV19 with TRBJ2-2, with TRBD2 matching 9 bases. This sequence was found in an adult with an advanced solid tumor such as melanoma, head and neck, liver or kidney cancer. The specimen was CD4+ or CD8+ T cells sorted from blood, collected in a trial of the OX40 agonist ivuxolimab. The chain's CDR3 is CASSSSAGGPIGELFF. As DNA, the CDR3 is TGTGCCAGTAGTTCCTCGGCGGGAGGGCCAATCGGGGAGCTGTTTTTT.